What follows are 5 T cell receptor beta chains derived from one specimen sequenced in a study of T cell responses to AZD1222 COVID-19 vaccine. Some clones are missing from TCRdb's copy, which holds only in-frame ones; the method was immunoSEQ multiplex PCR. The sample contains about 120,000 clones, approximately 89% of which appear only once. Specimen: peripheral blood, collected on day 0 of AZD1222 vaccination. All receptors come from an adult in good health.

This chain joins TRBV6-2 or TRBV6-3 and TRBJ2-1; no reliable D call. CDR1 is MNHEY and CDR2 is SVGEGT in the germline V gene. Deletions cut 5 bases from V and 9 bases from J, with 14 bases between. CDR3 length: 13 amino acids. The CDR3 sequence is CASSTPLVPEQFF. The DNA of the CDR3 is TGTGCCAGCAGTACCCCTCTGGTGCCTGAGCAGTTCTTC.

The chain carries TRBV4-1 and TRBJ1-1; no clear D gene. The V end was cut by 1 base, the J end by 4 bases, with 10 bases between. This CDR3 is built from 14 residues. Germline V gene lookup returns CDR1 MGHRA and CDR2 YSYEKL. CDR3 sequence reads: CASSQVGSGTEAFF. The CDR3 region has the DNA TGCGCCAGCAGCCAAGTGGGAAGTGGCACTGAAGCTTTCTTT.

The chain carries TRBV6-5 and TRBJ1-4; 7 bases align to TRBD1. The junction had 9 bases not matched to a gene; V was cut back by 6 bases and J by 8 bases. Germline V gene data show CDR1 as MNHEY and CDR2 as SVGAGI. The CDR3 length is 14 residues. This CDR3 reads CASRETGSSEKLFF. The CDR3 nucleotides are TGTGCCAGCAGAGAGACAGGGAGCAGCGAAAAACTGTTTTTT.

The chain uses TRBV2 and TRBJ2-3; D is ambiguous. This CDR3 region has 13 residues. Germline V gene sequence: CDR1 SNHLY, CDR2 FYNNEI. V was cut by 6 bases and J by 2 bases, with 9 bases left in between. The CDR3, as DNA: TGTGCCAGCAGCAAGGATTACACAGATACGCAGTATTTT. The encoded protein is CASSKDYTDTQYF.

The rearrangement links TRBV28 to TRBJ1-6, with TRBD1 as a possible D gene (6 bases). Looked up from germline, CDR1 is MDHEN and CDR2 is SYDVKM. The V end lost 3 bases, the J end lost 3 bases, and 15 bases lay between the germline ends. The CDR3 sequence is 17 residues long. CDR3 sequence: CASSLEGGRDYNSPLHF. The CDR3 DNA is TGTGCCAGCAGTTTGGAAGGGGGAAGGGACTATAATTCACCCCTCCACTTT.